A single sample is the source of the 14 T cell receptor beta chains below, sequenced in a study of esophageal squamous cell carcinoma under preoperative chemotherapy. TCRdb re-analysed the PCR reads in MiXCR, keeping a single row per CDR3 protein. In the table there are around 12,000 distinct CDR3 sequences, 45% to 60% of which are singletons. Stated time point: before preoperative PTX-NDP chemotherapy. The specimen was taken from a patient given preoperative chemotherapy. These receptors were obtained from a human donor with esophageal squamous cell carcinoma. The donor label of this sample is uncertain.

This clonotype turned up a few times. It is likely a read error, because the conserved phenylalanine at the end of the CDR3 is missing. The limits of the CDR3 on the DNA are not certain, so only TCRdb's listed CDR3 is given. The chain employs TRBV19 and TRBJ2-5; the listed D gene, TRBD1, was not tested against the DNA. A total of 8 residues make up the CDR3, ends included. The germline V gene encodes CDR1 LNHDA and CDR2 SQIVND (reference sequence). This CDR3 reads CAYEIIHR.

A few counts support this clonotype. The junction departs from germline at one end; a sequencing error may be responsible. CDR3 sequence: CARGFGGGGEDTQYF. Written as DNA, the CDR3 is TGTGCCAGGGGTTTCGGGGGCGGGGGCGAAGATACGCAGTACTTT. This sequence joins TRBV6-1 and TRBJ2-3, with D possibly matching TRBD2 (7 bases). The CDR3 length is 15 residues. CDR1 and CDR2 (germline): MNHNS, SASEGT.

The rearrangement links TRBV7-2 to TRBJ2-5; D may be TRBD2 (6 bases). The DNA end favors TRBJ2-1, so the J call may be wrong. Germline CDR1 is SGHTA and CDR2 is FQGNSA. The CDR3 sequence is 12 residues long. In DNA form, the CDR3 reads TGTGCCAGCAGCTTTCATAGGGAGGCCCAGTTCTTC. It specifies CASSFHREAQFF.

This chain joins TRBV6-5 and TRBJ1-4, with a tentative D call TRBD1 (6 bases). Germline assignment: CDR1 MNHEY and CDR2 SVGAGI. CDR3 length: 15 residues. The V end lost 4 bases, the J end lost 0 bases, and 9 bases lay between the germline ends. The CDR3: CASSFNRATNEKLFF. The CDR3 coding sequence is TGTGCCAGCAGTTTCAACAGGGCAACTAATGAAAAACTGTTTTTT.

This clonotype was seen many times. The chain joins TRBV11-3 to TRBJ2-3; 12 bases map to TRBD2. The CDR3 is 16 amino acids. Losses at the gene ends were 4 bases for V and 3 bases for J; bases not matched to a gene: 5. CDR1 is SGHNT, CDR2 YENEEA, per germline. CDR3 residues: CASSSRGTSGTDTQYF. The CDR3 DNA sequence: TGTGCCAGCAGCTCTAGAGGGACTAGCGGGACAGATACGCAGTATTTT.

In this sample, this clonotype turned up many times. The chain links TRBV6-1 to TRBJ2-7, with D uncertain. Germline assignment: CDR1 MNHNS and CDR2 SASEGT. The CDR3 runs 13 residues. Trimming took 3 bases from V and 2 from J, leaving 8 bases between them. In DNA form, the CDR3 reads TGTGCCAGCAGTGAGACACCCGCCTACGAGCAGTACTTC. It encodes CASSETPAYEQYF.

By share, this clonotype counts as medium-sized (0.01 to 0.1%). The genes are TRBV7-2 and TRBJ2-5; 12 bases line up with TRBD2. Germline CDR1 is SGHTA and CDR2 is FQGNSA. The J segment lost 2 bases and the V segment lost 5 bases, leaving 6 bases of the junction unmatched. The CDR3 has 16 amino acids. The CDR3 region is CASSPPGLAGQETQYF. The CDR3 DNA reads as TGTGCCAGCAGCCCGCCGGGACTAGCGGGTCAAGAGACCCAGTACTTC.

Ten or more counts support this clonotype. The V call is TRBV6-1, the J call TRBJ2-5; D remains ambiguous. The germline V gene has CDR1 MNHNS and CDR2 SASEGT. There are 13 residues in the CDR3. Trimming took 2 bases from V and 6 from J, leaving 10 bases between them. Here the CDR3 DNA reads TGTGCCAGCAGTGAAATCATCCAGCAGACCCAGTACTTC. As protein: CASSEIIQQTQYF.

Comments on this clonotype: One end of the junction is discordant with germline, which a read error may explain. This chain uses TRBV6-1 with TRBJ2-3; D might be TRBD2 (7 bases). The germline V gene has CDR1 MNHNS and CDR2 SASEGT. The CDR3 covers 17 residues. The CDR3 DNA reads as TGTGCCAGCACGGCGGATGAGGGGGGGCGAGACACAGATACGCAGTATTTC. Translating it yields CASTADEGGRDTDTQYF.

V usage is TRBV5-1 and J usage is TRBJ2-1, with D perhaps matching TRBD1 (7 bases). The DNA end is a closer match to TRBJ2-7, so the J assignment may be wrong. This CDR3 comprises 16 residues. CDR1 is SGHRS, CDR2 YFSETQ, per germline. The CDR3 nucleotides read TGCGCCAGCAGCTTGGTTCAGGGGGGTTTGGGTAATGAGCAGTACTTC. Its protein is CASSLVQGGLGNEQYF.

In nucleotides, the CDR3 is TGTGCCAGCAGTGAAATGGGACAGGGGACAGATGGCTACACCTTC. Amino acid sequence: CASSEMGQGTDGYTF. This sequence joins TRBV6-1 and TRBJ1-2; 10 bases align to TRBD1. Per germline, CDR1 MNHNS and CDR2 SASEGT. The CDR3 is 15 residues long. The junction had 6 bases not matched to a gene; V was cut back by 2 bases and J by 6 bases.

The sample holds a few counts of this clonotype. The rearrangement joins TRBV6-1 to TRBJ2-5, with D unclear. The DNA end favors TRBJ2-7, so the J call may be wrong. The CDR3 runs to 13 residues. CDR1 MNHNS and CDR2 SASEGT come from the germline V gene. In DNA, the CDR3 is TGTGCCAGCAGTCAGGCCCTGAGGAACGAGCAGTACTTC. As protein: CASSQALRNEQYF.

This clonotype is medium-sized. V is TRBV6-1 and J is TRBJ2-1; D is possibly TRBD2 (5 bases). The DNA matches TRBJ2-7 better at its end, which makes the J call doubtful. This CDR3 contains 14 residues. Per germline, CDR1 MNHNS and CDR2 SASEGT. The CDR3 nucleotides are TGTGCCAGCAGTGAACGAACTAGATCCAATGAGCAGTACTTC. The encoded protein is CASSERTRSNEQYF.

On this clonotype: An end of the junction does not agree with germline; a read error may underlie this. The chain links TRBV6-1 to TRBJ2-3; D possibly uses TRBD1 or TRBD2 (6 bases each). Germline CDR1 is MNHNS and CDR2 is SASEGT. This CDR3 is built from 14 residues. The CDR3 spells CRGWGLGGKDTQYF. DNA for the CDR3: TGCCGCGGCTGGGGGCTGGGAGGCAAAGATACGCAGTATTTC.